These 2 T cell receptor beta chains came from one sample sequenced in a study of blood T cell repertoires in COVID-19. Sequencing was performed with immunoSEQ multiplex PCR; in TCRdb, only in-frame clones are kept and a portion is missing. The sample has a few hundred thousand clones, less than 90% seen once. The sequencing sample was made of peripheral blood. The receptors shown here come from a man aged 55 to 70 with acute or convalescent COVID-19.

The rearrangement links TRBV6-1 to TRBJ2-7; D may be TRBD1 (6 bases). Germline CDR1 is MNHNS and CDR2 is SASEGT. V was shortened by 3 bases and J by 3 bases, with 12 bases between the two germline ends. This CDR3 spans 14 amino acids. The CDR3 DNA reads as TGTGCCAGCAGTGATGCAGGGGTCGACTACGAGCAGTACTTC. This sequence encodes CASSDAGVDYEQYF.

The V and J genes are TRBV11-3 and TRBJ2-1; 10 nucleotides agree with TRBD1. The CDR3 length is 16 residues. Trimming removed 4 bases from V and 7 bases from J; junction bases left unmatched: 10. Germline V gene sequence: CDR1 SGHNT, CDR2 YENEEA. The CDR3 DNA reads as TGTGCCAGCAGCTCTATATGGGACAGGGGAGGTAATGAGCAGTTCTTC. This encodes CASSSIWDRGGNEQFF.